The 13 T cell receptor beta chains below were found in one sample sequenced in a study of cytomegalovirus exposure and HLA in healthy donors. Vbeta (60) and Jbeta (13) primers were used in the PCR. Repertoires were generated with immunoSEQ multiplex PCR, while TCRdb's copy carries only in-frame clones and drops some. Counted here are 130,000 or so clones, around 78% occurring once; the ten biggest clones make up less than 2%. The sample was PBMCs. The receptors were sampled from a female donor in good health and CMV-seropositive.

This rearrangement joins TRBV27 to TRBJ2-7; 9 bases are shared with TRBD1. CDR1 and CDR2 (germline): MNHEY, SMNVEV (reference sequence). The CDR3 totals 14 residues. V dropped 3 bases and J dropped 1; count of bases not matched to a gene: 1. DNA for the CDR3: TGTGCCAGCAGTTTCGGACAGGGGTCCTACGAGCAGTACTTC. It encodes CASSFGQGSYEQYF.

The chain joins TRBV30 to TRBJ2-5; the D gene is possibly TRBD1 (6 bases). Trimming removed 3 bases from V and 2 bases from J, with 10 bases in between. CDR3 length equals 13 residues. The germline CDR1 and CDR2 sequences are GTSNPN and SVGIG (reference sequence). CDR3 protein: CAWSLDSQETQYF. CDR3 DNA: TGTGCCTGGAGCCTGGACAGTCAAGAGACCCAGTACTTC.

This clone was recorded only once. The chain carries TRBV5-8 and TRBJ1-2, with TRBD1 matching over 11 bases. The germline V gene encodes CDR1 SGHTS and CDR2 YDEGEE. V was clipped by 5 bases and J by 0 bases; unmatched bases: 3. The CDR3 totals 15 residues. The CDR3 region has the DNA TGTGCCAGCAGGAGGACAGGGGGCGCTAACTATGGCTACACCTTC. Translation: CASRRTGGANYGYTF.

The count of this clone is one. The chain uses TRBV6-1 and TRBJ2-1; TRBD1 aligns across 7 bases. The CDR3 extends over 13 amino acids. Germline-derived CDR1 and CDR2 are MNHNS and SASEGT. Unmatched junction bases numbered 5, after V lost 8 bases and J lost 4 bases. The CDR3 region has the DNA TGTGCCAGCTTTGAGACAGGGTACAATGAGCAGTTCTTC. Amino acids: CASFETGYNEQFF.

The chain recombines TRBV5-1 with TRBJ2-7; D is undetermined. The CDR3 has 14 residues. CDR1 is SGHRS and CDR2 is YFSETQ in the germline V gene. V lost 1 base to trimming and J lost 0 bases, with 8 bases between them. CDR3 amino acids: CASSLSSSSYEQYF. DNA of the CDR3: TGCGCCAGCAGCTTGAGCTCAAGCTCCTACGAGCAGTACTTC.

This rearrangement joins TRBV7-6 to TRBJ1-3, with D possibly being TRBD1 (6 bases). V was trimmed by 6 bases and J by 4 bases, leaving 10 bases between them. Germline assignment: CDR1 SGHVS and CDR2 FNYEAQ. The CDR3 is made up of 13 amino acids. DNA of the CDR3: TGTGCCAGCAGTCGGACAGCGGGAAACACCATATATTTT. This codes for CASSRTAGNTIYF.

V is TRBV7-2 and J is TRBJ2-3; D is perhaps TRBD2 (5 bases). The length of the CDR3 is 13 residues. Germline V gene lookup returns CDR1 SGHTA and CDR2 FQGNSA. Trimming shortened V by 6 bases and J by 1 base, and 8 bases separated the two germline ends. The CDR3 nucleotides are TGTGCCAGCAGTCCCGGGGGCACAGATACGCAGTATTTT. As protein: CASSPGGTDTQYF.

The gene calls are TRBV7-9 and TRBJ2-7; perhaps TRBD1 as D (5 bases). V lost 8 bases, J lost 2 bases, and 10 bases lay in between. The CDR3 totals 12 residues. Germline V gives CDR1 SEHNR, CDR2 FQNEAQ (reference sequence). The CDR3 sequence: CASGRGTYEQYF. CDR3 DNA: TGTGCCAGCGGTAGGGGAACCTACGAGCAGTACTTC.

This chain connects TRBV21-1 to TRBJ1-2. TRBV21-1 represents a pseudogene. The length of the CDR3 is 15 residues. For the CDR3, the DNA is TGTGCCAGCAAGTGGATCGGGGTTACTAACTATGGCTACACCTTC. This translates into CASKWIGVTNYGYTF.

V usage is TRBV30 and J usage is TRBJ2-5, with TRBD1 as a possible D gene (6 bases). Germline V gives CDR1 GTSNPN, CDR2 SVGIG (reference sequence). The CDR3 has 14 residues. The germline V and J ends were trimmed by 3 bases and 1 base, with 12 bases remaining between them. The CDR3 protein is CAWRKQGGQETQYF. In DNA form, the CDR3 reads TGTGCCTGGAGAAAACAGGGTGGCCAAGAGACCCAGTACTTC.

This chain connects TRBV7-2 to TRBJ2-7, with a possible D match to TRBD2 (6 bases). The CDR3 covers 13 residues. V was shortened by 3 bases and J by 0 bases, with 6 bases between the two germline ends. The germline V gene has CDR1 SGHTA and CDR2 FQGNSA. CDR3 sequence reads: CASSLRDSYEQYF. CDR3 bases: TGTGCCAGCAGCTTGCGGGACTCCTACGAGCAGTACTTC.

The chain has TRBV29-1 and TRBJ1-2; no clear D gene. In germline, CDR1 is SQVTM, CDR2 ANQGSEA. V lost 3 bases, J lost 4 bases, and 6 bases lay in between. The CDR3 spans 11 residues. The CDR3 DNA follows: TGCAGCGTTGAGGGAGGCTATGGCTACACCTTC. This codes for CSVEGGYGYTF.

The chain is built from TRBV28 and TRBJ2-1; 8 bases fit TRBD2. Looked up from germline, CDR1 is MDHEN and CDR2 is SYDVKM. The CDR3 is made up of 14 amino acids. Germline trimming cut 5 bases from V and 3 bases from J; bases unmatched to any gene: 3. DNA of the CDR3: TGTGCCAGCAGTAGCCTAGCGGGCTACAATGAGCAGTTCTTC. It specifies CASSSLAGYNEQFF. Full variable domain (rest looked up from reference TRBV28 and TRBJ2-1): DVKVTQSSRYLVKRTGEKVFLECVQDMDHENMFWYRQDPGLGLRLIYFSYDVKMKEKGDIPEGYSVSREKKERFSLILESASTNQTSMYLCASSSLAGYNEQFFGPGTRLTVL.